This T cell receptor (beta chain) was sequenced in a study of long-term antiretroviral therapy in people with HIV. There was at least one pre-ART PBMC sample for each donor, plus at least two post-ART PBMC samples. CDR1 and CDR2 from the germline V gene are SSHAT and FNYEAQ (reference sequence). CDR3 size: 13 residues. They ran version v3.0 of the immunoSEQ assay at survey level. Method: immunoSEQ multiplex PCR; TCRdb's copy keeps in-frame clones and lacks some. Of about 30,000 clones listed, about 93% were seen once; the top ten hold around 3.8%. The chain uses TRBV7-7 and TRBJ2-1, with a tentative D call TRBD2 (6 bases). The source material was unsorted PBMCs, sampled 5 to 5.5 years after starting antiretroviral therapy. The receptor was isolated from a woman aged 45-59 years with HIV. In DNA, the CDR3 is TGTGCTAGTAGCTCAAGGAGGGGCAATGAGCAGTTCTTC. Its protein product is CASSSRRGNEQFF. The variable domain in full, completed from reference TRBV7-7 and TRBJ2-1, reads GAGVSQSPRYKVTKRGQDVTLRCDPISSHATLYWYQQALGQGPEFLTYFNYEAQPDKSGLPSDRFSAERPEGSISTLTIQRTEQRDSAMYRCASSSRRGNEQFFGPGTRLTVL.